The 3 T cell receptor beta chains in this list originate from one sample, sequenced in a study of cytomegalovirus exposure and HLA in healthy donors. Primers included in the PCR were 60 Vbeta and 13 Jbeta primers. Profiling relied on immunoSEQ multiplex PCR, and the TCRdb table lists in-frame clones only, not all of them. The repertoire includes 50,000 to 60,000 clones, approximately 80% of them detected once, and around 1.5% sits in the top ten. Sequencing was done on a sample of PBMCs. Receptors originate from a female donor in good health and CMV-seronegative.

This chain links TRBV9 with TRBJ2-3; TRBD2 agrees at 9 bases. The V segment lost 7 bases and the J segment 5 bases; nucleotides outside the gene matches: 8. CDR1 and CDR2 from the germline V gene are SGDLS and YYNGEE. The CDR3 runs 14 residues. The CDR3: CASEAGGQGDTQYF. CDR3 nucleotide sequence: TGTGCCAGCGAAGCGGGGGGTCAGGGAGATACGCAGTATTTT.

The gene calls are TRBV6-6 and TRBJ2-7, with 10 bases identical to TRBD1. The germline V gene has CDR1 MNHNY and CDR2 SVGAGI (reference sequence). This CDR3 spans 16 amino acids. V lost 0 bases to trimming and J lost 3 bases; unmatched junction nucleotides: 5. CDR3 amino acids: CASSYSGQGLFYEQYF. CDR3 in DNA: TGTGCCAGCAGTTACTCGGGACAGGGGCTCTTCTACGAGCAGTACTTC.

Written as DNA, the CDR3 is TGTGCCAGCAGCAAGGGAGAGGCGGGCGGAGGGTCCTACGAGCAGTACTTC. Translation gives CASSKGEAGGGSYEQYF. The V call is TRBV21-1, the J call TRBJ2-7; the table calls TRBD2, which could not be checked here. TRBV21-1 is an annotated pseudogene. The CDR3 has 17 residues.